The clone carrying this T cell receptor (beta chain) was found once. Each subset's genomic DNA was shared equally among a number of immunoSEQ plates. Some clones are missing from TCRdb's copy, which holds only in-frame ones; the method was immunoSEQ multiplex PCR. The sample gives about 590,000 clones, roughly 95% of which show up once; 0.11% is in the top ten. CD8 cells regarded as naive lacked CD45RO, were positively chosen for CCR7, and omitted terminally differentiated effector memory CD45RA+ cells. V lost 0 bases, J lost 7 bases, and 12 bases lay in between. This CDR3 comprises 14 residues. Germline CDR1 is MNHEY and CDR2 is SVGAGI. This specimen belongs to a study of shared clonotypes between healthy human individuals.

Sequencing input: naive CD8+ T cells sorted from blood. The chain carries TRBV6-5 and TRBJ1-2, with D perhaps matching TRBD1 (5 bases). The receptor's source is a young woman in good health. CDR3 region: CASSYSKGSGGYTF. CDR3 coding DNA: TGTGCCAGCAGTTACTCGAAGGGGTCGGGTGGCTACACCTTC.